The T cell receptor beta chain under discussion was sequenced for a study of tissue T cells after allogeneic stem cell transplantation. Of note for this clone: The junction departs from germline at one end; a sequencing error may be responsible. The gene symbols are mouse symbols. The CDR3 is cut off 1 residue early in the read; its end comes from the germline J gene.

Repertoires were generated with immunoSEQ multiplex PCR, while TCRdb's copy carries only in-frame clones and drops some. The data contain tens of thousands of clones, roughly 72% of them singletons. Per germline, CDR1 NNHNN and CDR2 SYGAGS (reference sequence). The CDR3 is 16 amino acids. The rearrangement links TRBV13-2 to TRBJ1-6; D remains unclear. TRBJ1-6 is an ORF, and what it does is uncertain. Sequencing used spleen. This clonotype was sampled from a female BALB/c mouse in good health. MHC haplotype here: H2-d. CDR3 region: CASGEHLNSHNSPLYF. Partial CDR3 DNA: TGTGCCAGCGGTGAACATCTTAATTCCCATAATTCGCCCCTCTAC.